This TCR beta chain was observed in a study of beta chain features in type 1 diabetes. Study-wide background: Researchers looked at fewer than 110 million sorted cells across all samples.

Of the isolated RNA, all was reverse transcribed, and so the sequenced material was expressed TCRB transcripts. Repertoires were generated with immunoSEQ multiplex PCR, while TCRdb's copy carries only in-frame clones and drops some. There are around 280,000 clones in the sample; 15% occur only once, and approximately 0.015% lies in the top ten. Study conclusions and caveats: Researchers report that Type 1 diabetes patients had moderately but significantly shorter TCRB CDR3s across all four CD4+ subsets. High TCR expression in some cells could lead to their over-representation in cDNA sequencing. In type 1 diabetes patients, VDJ junctions had fewer insertions; deletions at these junctions were more frequent.

The table lists this clone with a few counts. Its antigen is undetermined. The sequence was collected from a man younger than 30 with type 1 diabetes. The sample taken for sequencing was naive CD4+ T cells from blood.

The CDR3 DNA is TGTGCCAGCAGTTACCCGGACAGGGGGTTCGGAAACACCATATATTTT. Translation: CASSYPDRGFGNTIYF. The chain uses TRBV6-5 and TRBJ1-3; 10 bases are a match to TRBD1. Germline CDR1 and CDR2: MNHEY and SVGAGI. The CDR3 length is 16 residues. Losses at the gene ends were 2 bases for V and 4 bases for J; bases not matched to a gene: 5.